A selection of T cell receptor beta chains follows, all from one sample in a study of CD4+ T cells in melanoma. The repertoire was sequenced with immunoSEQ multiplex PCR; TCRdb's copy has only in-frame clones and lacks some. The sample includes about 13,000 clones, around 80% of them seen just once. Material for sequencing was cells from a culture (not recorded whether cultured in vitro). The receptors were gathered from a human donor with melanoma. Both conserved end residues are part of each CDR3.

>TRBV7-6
CASSLLPDAGELFF
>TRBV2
CASSVPGQGKETQYF
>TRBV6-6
CASSPREGGNQPQHF
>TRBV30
CAWRFQGTPSYEQYF
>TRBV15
CATSRAHRVAIKETQYF
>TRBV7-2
CASSLSAVGGEFF
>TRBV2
CASGSGRGTDTQYF
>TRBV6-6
CASSKQQVVSYEQYF
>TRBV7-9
CASSLGGGLNNQPQHF
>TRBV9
CASSVEFRNNYGYTF
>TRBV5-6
CASSLVSTDTQYF
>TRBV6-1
CASSEGTGLYGYTF
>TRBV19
CASHRGTLAGGPLYF
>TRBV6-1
CASRKDSYEQYF
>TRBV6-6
CASSYAEEGYGYTF
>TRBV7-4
CASSLSTGRPLYGYTF
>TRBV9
CASSVTFPGEAFF
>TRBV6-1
CASRISPGTTYEQYF
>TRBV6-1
CASSVWANNEQFF
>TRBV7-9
CASSLALTSGNTIYF
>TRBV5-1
CASSRESGGDYGYTF
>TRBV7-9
CASSFGDQRSPLHF
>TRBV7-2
CASSRGGAGQPQHF
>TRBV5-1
CASRNSIDSGLYEQYF
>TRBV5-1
CASSWGSGYGANVLTF
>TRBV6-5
CASSTGQIGIVGYTF
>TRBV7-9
CASTRGGGDYNSPLHF
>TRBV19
CASSIDLADRGNSPLHF
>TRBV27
CASSLWGAGVTPDTQYF
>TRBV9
CASSVGWEGELFF
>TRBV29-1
CSAERDREFRGYTF
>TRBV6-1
CASRISLANEKLFF
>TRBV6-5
CASSNTHEQYF
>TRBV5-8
CASSLRDTGSPQHF
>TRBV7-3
CASSLVGAGELFF
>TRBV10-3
CAISEAGHTEAFF
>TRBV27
CASSLNWAGGYTF
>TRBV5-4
CASSFRGLESAFF
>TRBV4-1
CASSQVITRNSPLHF
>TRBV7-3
CASSFRPRASGGINEQFF
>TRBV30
CAWSNRVNSPLHF
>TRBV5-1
CASSLVSGRVNYGYTF